This T cell receptor (beta chain) is drawn from a study of blood T cell repertoires in COVID-19. On the study more broadly: The study drew acute and convalescent COVID-19 samples from the United States, Italy and Spain. Nucleic acid was either cDNA or gDNA, and it came from T cells, B-cell-depleted T cells, or PBMCs.

This CDR3 is built from 16 residues. Germline V gene sequence: CDR1 GTSNPN, CDR2 SVGIG (reference sequence). The V segment lost 0 bases and the J segment 0 bases; nucleotides outside the gene matches: 3. Profiling relied on immunoSEQ multiplex PCR, and the TCRdb table lists in-frame clones only, not all of them. The sample lists about 200,000 clones, roughly 80% occurring once. This clone turned up a few times. Sequenced material: peripheral blood. The receptor was derived from a woman in her 70s with acute or convalescent COVID-19. The chain recombines TRBV30 with TRBJ1-4, with 8 bases fitting TRBD1. CDR3 DNA: TGTGCCTGGAGTGTCAACAGGGGGGCAACTAATGAAAAACTGTTTTTT. Its protein is CAWSVNRGATNEKLFF. Complete variable domain (other parts from reference TRBV30 and TRBJ1-4): SQTIHQWPATLVQPVGSPLSLECTVEGTSNPNLYWYRQAAGRGLQLLFYSVGIGQISSEVPQNLSASRPQDRQFILSSKKLLLSDSGFYLCAWSVNRGATNEKLFFGSGTQLSVL.